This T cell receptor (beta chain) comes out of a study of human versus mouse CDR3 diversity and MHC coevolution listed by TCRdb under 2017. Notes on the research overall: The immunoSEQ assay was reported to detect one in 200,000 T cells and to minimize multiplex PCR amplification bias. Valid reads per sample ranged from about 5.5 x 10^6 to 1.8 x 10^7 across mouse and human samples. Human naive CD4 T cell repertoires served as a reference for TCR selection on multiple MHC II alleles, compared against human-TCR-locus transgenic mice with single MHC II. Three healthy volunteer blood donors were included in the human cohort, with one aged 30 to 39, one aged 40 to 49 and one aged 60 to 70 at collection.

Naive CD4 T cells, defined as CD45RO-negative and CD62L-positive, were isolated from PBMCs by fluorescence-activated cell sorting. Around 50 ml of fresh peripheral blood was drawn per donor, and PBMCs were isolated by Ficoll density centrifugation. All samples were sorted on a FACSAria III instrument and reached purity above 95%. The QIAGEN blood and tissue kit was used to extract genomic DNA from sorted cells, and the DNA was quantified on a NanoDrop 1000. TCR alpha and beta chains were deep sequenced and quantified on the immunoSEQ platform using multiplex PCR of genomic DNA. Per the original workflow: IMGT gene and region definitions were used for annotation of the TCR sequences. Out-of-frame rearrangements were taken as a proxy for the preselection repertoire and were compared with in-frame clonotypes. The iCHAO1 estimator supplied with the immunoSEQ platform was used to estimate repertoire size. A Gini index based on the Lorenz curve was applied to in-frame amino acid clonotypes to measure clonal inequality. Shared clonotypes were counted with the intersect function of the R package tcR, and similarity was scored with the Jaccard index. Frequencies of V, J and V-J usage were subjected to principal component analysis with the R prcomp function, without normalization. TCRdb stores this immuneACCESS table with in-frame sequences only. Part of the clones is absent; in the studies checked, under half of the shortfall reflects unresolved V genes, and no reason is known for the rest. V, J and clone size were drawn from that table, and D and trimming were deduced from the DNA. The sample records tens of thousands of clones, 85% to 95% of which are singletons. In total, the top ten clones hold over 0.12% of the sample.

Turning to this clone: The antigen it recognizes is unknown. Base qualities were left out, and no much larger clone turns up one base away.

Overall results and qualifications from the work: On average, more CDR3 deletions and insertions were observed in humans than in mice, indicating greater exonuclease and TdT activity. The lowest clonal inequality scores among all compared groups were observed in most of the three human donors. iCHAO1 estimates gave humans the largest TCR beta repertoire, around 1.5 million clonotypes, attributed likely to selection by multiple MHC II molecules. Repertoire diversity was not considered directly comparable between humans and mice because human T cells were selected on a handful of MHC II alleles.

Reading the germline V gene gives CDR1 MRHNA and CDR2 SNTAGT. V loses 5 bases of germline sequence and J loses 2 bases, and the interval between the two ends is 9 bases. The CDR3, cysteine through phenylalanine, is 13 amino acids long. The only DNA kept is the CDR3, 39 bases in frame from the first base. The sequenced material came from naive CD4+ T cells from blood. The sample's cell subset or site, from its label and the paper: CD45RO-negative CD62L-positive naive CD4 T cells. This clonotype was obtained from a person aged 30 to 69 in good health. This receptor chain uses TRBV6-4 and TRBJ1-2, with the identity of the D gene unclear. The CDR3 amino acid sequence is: CASSPGRNYGYTF. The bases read TGTGCCAGCAGTCCCGGGAGGAACTATGGCTACACCTTC.